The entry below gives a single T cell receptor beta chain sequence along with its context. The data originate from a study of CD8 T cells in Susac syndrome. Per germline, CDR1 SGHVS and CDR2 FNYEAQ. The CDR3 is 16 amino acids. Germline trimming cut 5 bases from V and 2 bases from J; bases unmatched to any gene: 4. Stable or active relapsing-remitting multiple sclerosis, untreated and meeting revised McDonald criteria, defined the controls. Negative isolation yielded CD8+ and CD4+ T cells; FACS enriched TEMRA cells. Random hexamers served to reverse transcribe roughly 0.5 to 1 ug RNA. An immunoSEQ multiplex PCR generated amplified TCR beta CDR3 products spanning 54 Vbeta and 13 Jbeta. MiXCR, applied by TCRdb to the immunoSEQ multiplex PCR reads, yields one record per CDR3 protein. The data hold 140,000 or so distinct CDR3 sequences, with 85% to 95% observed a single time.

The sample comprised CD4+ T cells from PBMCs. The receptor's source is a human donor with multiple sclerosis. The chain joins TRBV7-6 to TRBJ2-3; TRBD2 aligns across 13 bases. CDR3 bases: TGTGCCAGCAGCGTCGGACTAGCGGGGGTCACAGATACGCAGTATTTT. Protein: CASSVGLAGVTDTQYF.